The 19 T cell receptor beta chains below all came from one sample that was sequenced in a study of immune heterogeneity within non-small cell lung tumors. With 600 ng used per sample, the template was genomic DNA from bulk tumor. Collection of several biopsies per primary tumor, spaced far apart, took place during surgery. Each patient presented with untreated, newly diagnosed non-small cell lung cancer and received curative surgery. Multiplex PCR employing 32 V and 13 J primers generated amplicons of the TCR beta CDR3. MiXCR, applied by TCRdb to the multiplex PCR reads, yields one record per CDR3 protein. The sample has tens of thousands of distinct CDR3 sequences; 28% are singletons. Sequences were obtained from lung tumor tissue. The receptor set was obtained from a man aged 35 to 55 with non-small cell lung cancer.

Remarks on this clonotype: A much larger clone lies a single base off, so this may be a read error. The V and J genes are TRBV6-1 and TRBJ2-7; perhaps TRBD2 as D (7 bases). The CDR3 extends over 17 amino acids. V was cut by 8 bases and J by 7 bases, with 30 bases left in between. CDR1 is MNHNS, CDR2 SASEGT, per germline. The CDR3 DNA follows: TGTGCCAGCCTAGGCTCACCCGGACTAGGGGGAATGGGGGAGCAGTACTTC. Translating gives CASLGSPGLGGMGEQYF.

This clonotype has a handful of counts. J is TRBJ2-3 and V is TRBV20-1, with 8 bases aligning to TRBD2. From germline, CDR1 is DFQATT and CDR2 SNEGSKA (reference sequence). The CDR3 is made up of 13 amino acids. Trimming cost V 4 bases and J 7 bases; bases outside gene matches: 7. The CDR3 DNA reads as TGCAGTGCTACTGCGGGAGGAGTATATACGCAGTATTTT. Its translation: CSATAGGVYTQYF.

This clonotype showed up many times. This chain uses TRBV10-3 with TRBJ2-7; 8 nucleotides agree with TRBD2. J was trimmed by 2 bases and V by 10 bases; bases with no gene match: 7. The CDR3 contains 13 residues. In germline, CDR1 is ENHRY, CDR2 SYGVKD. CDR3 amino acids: CATQTSDAYEQYF. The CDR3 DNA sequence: TGTGCCACCCAGACTAGCGATGCCTACGAGCAGTACTTC.

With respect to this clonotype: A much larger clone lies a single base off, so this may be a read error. CDR3 coding DNA: TGTGCCAGCAGCCAGGGGGCGGGAGTGAATGAGCAGTACTTC. Translating it yields CASSQGAGVNEQYF. The chain carries TRBV4-2 and TRBJ2-7; TRBD2 is a possible D gene (7 bases). Trimming took off 3 bases at V and 7 bases at J, with 16 bases between the two ends. This CDR3 has 14 residues. Germline loops: CDR1 LGHNA, CDR2 YNFKEQ.

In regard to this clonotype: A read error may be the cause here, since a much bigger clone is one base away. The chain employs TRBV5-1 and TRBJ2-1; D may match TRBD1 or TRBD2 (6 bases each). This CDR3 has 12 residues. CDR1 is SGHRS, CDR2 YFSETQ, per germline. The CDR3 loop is CARSLGGGEQFF. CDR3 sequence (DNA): TGCGCCAGAAGCTTGGGGGGCGGTGAGCAGTTCTTC.

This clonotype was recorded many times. The CDR3 sequence: CASSEDQHIQPQHF. DNA of the CDR3: TGTGCCAGCAGTGAAGACCAACACATACAGCCCCAGCATTTT. J is TRBJ1-5 and V is TRBV6-2 or TRBV6-3; D is ambiguous. The V gene lost 5 bases and the J gene lost 7 bases, with 15 bases spanning the gap. CDR3 length: 14 amino acids. Germline V CDR1 and CDR2: MNHEY, SVGEGT.

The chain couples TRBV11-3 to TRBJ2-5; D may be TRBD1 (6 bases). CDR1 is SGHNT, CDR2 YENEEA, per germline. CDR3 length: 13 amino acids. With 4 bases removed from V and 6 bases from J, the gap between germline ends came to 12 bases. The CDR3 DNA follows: TGTGCCAGCAGCTCAACAGGGTTAAAGACCCAGTACTTC. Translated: CASSSTGLKTQYF.

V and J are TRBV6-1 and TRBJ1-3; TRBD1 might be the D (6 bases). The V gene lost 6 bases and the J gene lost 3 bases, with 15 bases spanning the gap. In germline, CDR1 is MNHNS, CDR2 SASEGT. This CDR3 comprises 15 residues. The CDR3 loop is CASRHGQYYGNTIYF. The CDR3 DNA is TGTGCCAGCAGGCACGGACAGTACTATGGAAACACCATATATTTT.

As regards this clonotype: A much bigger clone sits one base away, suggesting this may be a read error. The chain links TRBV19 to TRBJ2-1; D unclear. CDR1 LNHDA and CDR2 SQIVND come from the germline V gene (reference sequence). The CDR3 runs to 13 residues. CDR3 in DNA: TGTGCCACTAGTGGAGATTCCCACAATGAGCAGTTCTTC. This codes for CATSGDSHNEQFF. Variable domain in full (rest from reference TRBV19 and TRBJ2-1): DGGITQSPKYLFRKEGQNVTLSCEQNLNHDAMYWYRQDPGQGLRLIYYSQIVNDFQKGDIAEGYSVSREKKESFPLTVTSAQKNPTAFYLCATSGDSHNEQFFGPGTRLTVL.

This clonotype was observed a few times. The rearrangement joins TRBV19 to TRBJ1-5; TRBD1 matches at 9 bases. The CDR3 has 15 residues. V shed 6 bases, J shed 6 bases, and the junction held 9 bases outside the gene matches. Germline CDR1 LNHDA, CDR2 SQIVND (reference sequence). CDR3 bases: TGTGCCAGTAGCCGGACAGGGGCGTCCGTTCAGCCCCAGCATTTT. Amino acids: CASSRTGASVQPQHF. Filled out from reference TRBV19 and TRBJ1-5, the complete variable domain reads DGGITQSPKYLFRKEGQNVTLSCEQNLNHDAMYWYRQDPGQGLRLIYYSQIVNDFQKGDIAEGYSVSREKKESFPLTVTSAQKNPTAFYLCASSRTGASVQPQHFGDGTRLSIL.

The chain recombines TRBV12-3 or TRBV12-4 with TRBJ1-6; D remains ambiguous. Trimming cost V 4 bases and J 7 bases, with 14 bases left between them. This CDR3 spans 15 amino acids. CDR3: CASSWLAGRNSPLHF. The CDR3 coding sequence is TGTGCCAGCAGTTGGCTGGCGGGTAGGAATTCACCCCTCCACTTT.

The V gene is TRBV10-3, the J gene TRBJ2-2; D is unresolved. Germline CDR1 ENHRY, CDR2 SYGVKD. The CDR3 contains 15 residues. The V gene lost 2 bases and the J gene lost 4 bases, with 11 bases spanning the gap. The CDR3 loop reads CAISEGVRITGELFF. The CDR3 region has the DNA TGTGCCATCAGTGAGGGGGTCAGGATCACCGGGGAGCTGTTTTTT.

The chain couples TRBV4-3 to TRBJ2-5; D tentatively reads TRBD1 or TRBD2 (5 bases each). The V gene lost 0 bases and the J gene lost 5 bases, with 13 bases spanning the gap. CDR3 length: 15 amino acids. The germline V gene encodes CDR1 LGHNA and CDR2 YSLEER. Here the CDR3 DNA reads TGCGCCAGCAGCCAAGATGTCAGGGAGTGGGAGACCCAGTACTTC. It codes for CASSQDVREWETQYF.

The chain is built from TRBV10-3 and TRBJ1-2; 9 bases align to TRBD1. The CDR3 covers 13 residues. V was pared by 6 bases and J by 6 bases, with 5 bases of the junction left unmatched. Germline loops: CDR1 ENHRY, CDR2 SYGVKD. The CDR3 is CAIRDRGNDGYTF. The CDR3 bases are TGTGCCATCAGGGACAGGGGAAACGATGGCTACACCTTC.

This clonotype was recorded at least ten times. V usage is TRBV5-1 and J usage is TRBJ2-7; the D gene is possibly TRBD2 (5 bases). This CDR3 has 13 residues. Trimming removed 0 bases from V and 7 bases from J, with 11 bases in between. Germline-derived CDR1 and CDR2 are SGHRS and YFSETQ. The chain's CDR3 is CASSLAGIREQYF. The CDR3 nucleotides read TGCGCCAGCAGCTTGGCGGGGATCAGGGAGCAGTACTTC.

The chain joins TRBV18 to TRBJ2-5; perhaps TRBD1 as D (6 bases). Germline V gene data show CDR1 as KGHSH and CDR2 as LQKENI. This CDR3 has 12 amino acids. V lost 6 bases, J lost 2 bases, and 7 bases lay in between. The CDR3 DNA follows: TGTGCCAGCTCTACAGGGCAAGAGACCCAGTACTTC. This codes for CASSTGQETQYF.

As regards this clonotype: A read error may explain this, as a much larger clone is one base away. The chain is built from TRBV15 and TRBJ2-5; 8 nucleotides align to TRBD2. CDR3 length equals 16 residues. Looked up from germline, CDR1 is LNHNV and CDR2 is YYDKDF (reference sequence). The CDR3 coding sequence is TGTGCCACCAGCAGAGGGGGCGGGGGGTACCAAGAGACCAAGTACTTC. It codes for CATSRGGGGYQETKYF.

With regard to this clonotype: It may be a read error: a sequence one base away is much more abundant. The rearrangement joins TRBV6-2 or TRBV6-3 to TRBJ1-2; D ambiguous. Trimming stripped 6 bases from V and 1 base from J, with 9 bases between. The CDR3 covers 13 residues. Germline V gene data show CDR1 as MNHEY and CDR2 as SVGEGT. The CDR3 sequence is CASRQKLNYGYTF. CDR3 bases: TGTGCCAGCAGACAGAAACTTAACTATGGCTACACCTTC.

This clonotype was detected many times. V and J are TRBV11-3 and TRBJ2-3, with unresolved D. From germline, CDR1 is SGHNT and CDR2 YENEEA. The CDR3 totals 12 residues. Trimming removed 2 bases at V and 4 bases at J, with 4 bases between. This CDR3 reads CASSLQADTQYF. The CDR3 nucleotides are TGTGCCAGCAGCTTACAGGCAGATACGCAGTATTTT.